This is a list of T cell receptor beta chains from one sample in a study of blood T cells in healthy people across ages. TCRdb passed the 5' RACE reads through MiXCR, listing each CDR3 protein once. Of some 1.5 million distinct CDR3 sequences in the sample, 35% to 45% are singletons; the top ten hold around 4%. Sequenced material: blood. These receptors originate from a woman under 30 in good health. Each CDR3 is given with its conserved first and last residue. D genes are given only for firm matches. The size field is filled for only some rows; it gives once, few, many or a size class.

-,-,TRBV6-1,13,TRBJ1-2,TGTGCCAGCATCCCGACGGGGCGGGGTGGCTACACCTTC,CASIPTGRGGYTF
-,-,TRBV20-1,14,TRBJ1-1,TGCAGTGCTAGAGGGGGGTTAGGGGACACTGAAGCTTTCTTT,CSARGGLGDTEAFF
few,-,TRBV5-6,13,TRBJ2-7,TGTGCCAGCGGCAACACCTACTCCTACGAGCAGTACTTC,CASGNTYSYEQYF
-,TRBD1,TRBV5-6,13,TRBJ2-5,TGTGCCAGCAGCGTTTACAGGGGGGAGACCCAGTACTTC,CASSVYRGETQYF
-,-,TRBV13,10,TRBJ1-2,TGTGCCAGCAGCCAGGGTGGCTACACCTTC,CASSQGGYTF
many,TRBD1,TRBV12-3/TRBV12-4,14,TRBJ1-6,TGTGCCAGCAGCGGGACAGCCAATAATTCACCCCTCCACTTT,CASSGTANNSPLHF
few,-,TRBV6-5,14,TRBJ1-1,TGTGCCAGCAGTTATGTTCAGGAGAACACTGAAGCTTTCTTT,CASSYVQENTEAFF
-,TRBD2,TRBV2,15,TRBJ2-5,TGTGCCAGCAGTGATCCGGGACTAGGTCTCAATGAGCAGTACTTC,CASSDPGLGLNEQYF
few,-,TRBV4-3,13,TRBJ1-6,TGCGCCAGCAGCCAAGATCGGGGGTTACCCCTCCACTTT,CASSQDRGLPLHF
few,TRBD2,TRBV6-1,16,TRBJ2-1,TGTGCCAGCAGCCTTTCCGGGGCGATACCGGGGGGTGAGCAGTTCTTC,CASSLSGAIPGGEQFF
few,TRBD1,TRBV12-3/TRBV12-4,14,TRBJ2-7,TGTGCCAGCATGAAGGGGACAGGGTCGTACGAGCAGTACTTC,CASMKGTGSYEQYF
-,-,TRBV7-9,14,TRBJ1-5,TGTGCCAGCAGCTTAGAACAGGGCCATCAGCCCCAGCATTTT,CASSLEQGHQPQHF
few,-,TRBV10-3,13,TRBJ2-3,TGTGCCATCAGTGCCACTAGCCCAGATACGCAGTATTTT,CAISATSPDTQYF
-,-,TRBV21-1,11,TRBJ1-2,TGTGCCAGCAGCAAAGGGGGTGGCTACACCTTC,CASSKGGGYTF
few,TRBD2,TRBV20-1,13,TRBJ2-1,TGCAGTGCCAGAGCGGGAATCCACAATGAGCAGTTCTTC,CSARAGIHNEQFF
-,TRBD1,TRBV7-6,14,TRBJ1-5,TGTGCCAGCAGTTCTCGACAGGGCTATCAGCCCAAGCATTTT,CASSSRQGYQPKHF
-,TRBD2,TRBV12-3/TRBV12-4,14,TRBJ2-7,TGTGCCAGCAGTTTAAATGCGGGGGTCAATGAGCAGTACTTC,CASSLNAGVNEQYF
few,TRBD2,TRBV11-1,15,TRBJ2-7,TGTGCCAGCAGCTTACGACTAGCGGGCAGCTACGAGCAGTACTTC,CASSLRLAGSYEQYF
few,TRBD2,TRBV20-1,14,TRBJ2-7,TGCAGTGCTAGAGTGGGACTAGCGAACTACGAGCAGTACTTC,CSARVGLANYEQYF
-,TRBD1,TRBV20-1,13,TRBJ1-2,TGCAGTGCTATAACAGGGGCGGGCTATGGCCACACCTTC,CSAITGAGYGHTF
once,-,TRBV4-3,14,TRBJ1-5,TGCGCCGGCAGCCAAGACACCTCTGGTTCGTCCCAGCATTTT,CAGSQDTSGSSQHF
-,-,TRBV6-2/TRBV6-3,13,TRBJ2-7,TGTGCCAGCAGTGTTTGGGGGAACTACGAGCAGTACTTC,CASSVWGNYEQYF
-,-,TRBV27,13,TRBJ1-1,TGTGCCAGCAGTTATAAGGGGGGGATGGAAGCTTTCTTT,CASSYKGGMEAFF
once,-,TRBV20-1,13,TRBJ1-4,TGCAGTGGGAGGACACAGGGTAATGAAAAACTGTTTTTT,CSGRTQGNEKLFF
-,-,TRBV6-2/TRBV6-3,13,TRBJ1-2,TGTGCCAGCAGTGCGGGACGTTTAAACGGCTACACCTTC,CASSAGRLNGYTF
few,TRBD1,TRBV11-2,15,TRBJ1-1,TGTGCCAGCAGCTTAGCAGGGGGGTTTGGCACTGAAGCTTTCTTT,CASSLAGGFGTEAFF
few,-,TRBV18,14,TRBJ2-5,TGTGCCAGCTCACCCAAAGCCGGGCAAGAGACCCAGTACTTC,CASSPKAGQETQYF
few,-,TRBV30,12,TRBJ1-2,TGTGCCTGGAGTGACAGCGCCTATGGCTACACCTTC,CAWSDSAYGYTF
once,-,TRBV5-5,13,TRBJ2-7,TGTGCCAGCAGCTTGTACGATCCCTACGAGCAGTACTTC,CASSLYDPYEQYF
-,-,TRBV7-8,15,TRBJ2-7,TGTGCCAGCAGCTTAGTACGGCAGGGGAACTACGAGCAGTACTTC,CASSLVRQGNYEQYF
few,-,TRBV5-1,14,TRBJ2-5,TGCGCCAGCAGCTTGAGCACGCTCAAAGAGACCCAGTACTTC,CASSLSTLKETQYF
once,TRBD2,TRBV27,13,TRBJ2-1,TGTGCCAGCGGGTCTAGCGGGAACAATGAGCAGTTCTTC,CASGSSGNNEQFF
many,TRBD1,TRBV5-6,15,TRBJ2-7,TGTGCCAGCAGCATCGGGACAGCCAGCTCCTACGAGCAGTACTTC,CASSIGTASSYEQYF
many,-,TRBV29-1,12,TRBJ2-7,TGCAGCGTTGGAGCGGAATACAATGAGCAGTACTTC,CSVGAEYNEQYF
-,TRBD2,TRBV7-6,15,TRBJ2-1,TGTGCCAGCAGCTTAGCAGCGGGAGGGCTCCACGAGCAGTTCTTC,CASSLAAGGLHEQFF
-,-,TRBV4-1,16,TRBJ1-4,TGCGCCAGCAGCCTACAGGGCCCCATTGCGTCTGAAAAACTGTTTTTT,CASSLQGPIASEKLFF
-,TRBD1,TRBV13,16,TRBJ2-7,TGTGCCAGCAGCTTAGCCGGGACAGGGGGCAACAATGAGCAGTACTTC,CASSLAGTGGNNEQYF
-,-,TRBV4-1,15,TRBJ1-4,TGCGCCAGCAGCCAAGGATGGATAGGGGCTGAAAAACTGTTTTTT,CASSQGWIGAEKLFF
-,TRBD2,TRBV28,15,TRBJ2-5,TGTGCCAGCAGTTTAGCGGGAGTTAGAGGGGATGAGCAGTACTTC,CASSLAGVRGDEQYF
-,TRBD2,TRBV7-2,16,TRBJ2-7,TGTGCCAGCAGTCCCCAACTAGCGCGGATCCCCAATGAGCAGTACTTC,CASSPQLARIPNEQYF
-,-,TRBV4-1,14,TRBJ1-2,TGCGCCAGCAGCCAAGCACAGGTTAACTATGGCTACACCTTC,CASSQAQVNYGYTF
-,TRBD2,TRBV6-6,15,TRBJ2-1,TGTGCCAGCAGTCGGACTAGCGGGAGTTCTGGTGAGCAGTTCTTC,CASSRTSGSSGEQFF
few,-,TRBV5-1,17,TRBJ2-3,TGCGCCAGCAGCGGGCAGAACGGGGGGCTAAGTACAGATACGCAGTATTTT,CASSGQNGGLSTDTQYF
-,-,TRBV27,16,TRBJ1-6,TGTGCCAGCAGTTTTGTCCTACGGAGATCTAATTCACCCCTCCACTTT,CASSFVLRRSNSPLHF
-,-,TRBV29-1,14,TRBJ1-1,TGCAGCGTTGCGGTGGACCTATCGAACACTGAAGCTTTCTTT,CSVAVDLSNTEAFF
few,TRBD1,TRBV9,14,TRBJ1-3,TGTGCCAGCAGCCCAACGGGACAGGATCACACCATATATTTT,CASSPTGQDHTIYF
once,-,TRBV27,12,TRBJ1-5,TGTGCCAGCAGTCCGCCGACAGGTCCCCAGCATTTT,CASSPPTGPQHF
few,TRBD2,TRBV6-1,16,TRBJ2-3,TGTGCCAGCAGTGAAGCGCTAGCGGGGGTGTCAGATACGCAGTATTTT,CASSEALAGVSDTQYF
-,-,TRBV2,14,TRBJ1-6,TGTGCCAGCAGGCGGACGGTAGTCAATTCACCCCTCCACTTT,CASRRTVVNSPLHF
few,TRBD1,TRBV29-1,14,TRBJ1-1,TGCAGCGTGGAAGCAGGACAGGGTCCCTTTGAAGCTTTCTTT,CSVEAGQGPFEAFF
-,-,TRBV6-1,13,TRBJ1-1,TGTGCCAGCAGTGAATTCAGGTCCGCTGAAGCTTTCTTT,CASSEFRSAEAFF
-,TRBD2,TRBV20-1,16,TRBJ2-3,TGCAGTGCTGTCCGTAGCGGGGGGGCTCCCCCAGATACGCAGTATTTT,CSAVRSGGAPPDTQYF
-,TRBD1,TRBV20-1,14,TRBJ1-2,TGCAGTGCTAGGCCCGGGACAGGGAGTTATGGCTACACCTTC,CSARPGTGSYGYTF
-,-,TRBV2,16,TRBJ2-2,TGTGCCAGCAGTGAAGCTTGGACAGAAAACACCGGGGAGCTGTTTTTT,CASSEAWTENTGELFF
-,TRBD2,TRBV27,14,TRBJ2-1,TGTGCCAGCACGGGCGGGAGAACCTACAATGAGCAGTTCTTC,CASTGGRTYNEQFF